This T cell receptor beta chain stems from a study of blood T cells in healthy people across ages. About this clonotype itself: What it binds is unknown.

For the second PCR, which ran for 7 to 11 cycles, a sample-barcoded 5' primer and a J-beta primer mix were used. Sequencing of every sample gave 2.5 million or more CDR3-containing paired-end reads. Via MiXCR, TCRdb re-called the 5' RACE reads, giving one row per CDR3 protein. The data show about 1.7 million distinct CDR3 sequences, over 25% seen once. Findings and caveats of the study: The unknown donor CMV status may have confounded expanded clonotype changes.

The CDR3 has 15 amino acids. J gave up 11 bases and V 2 bases, and 11 bases lay outside the gene matches. Germline-derived CDR1 and CDR2 are SGHRS and YFSETQ. The clonotype originates from a woman in her twenties or thirties in good health. The sample consisted of blood. This chain uses TRBV5-1 with TRBJ2-5; 11 positions agree with TRBD1. The CDR3 is CASSFQGQGVNEQYF. The CDR3 DNA sequence: TGCGCCAGCAGCTTTCAGGGACAGGGGGTAAATGAGCAGTACTTC. Based on the CDR3 plus reference TRBV5-1 and TRBJ2-5, the full variable domain is KAGVTQTPRYLIKTRGQQVTLSCSPISGHRSVSWYQQTPGQGLQFLFEYFSETQRNKGNFPGRFSGRQFSNSRSEMNVSTLELGDSALYLCASSFQGQGVNEQYFGPGTRLLVL.